These 18 T cell receptor beta chains were sequenced from one sample in a study of sequential checkpoint blockade in melanoma (dated by TCRdb to the late 2010s). This specimen's treatment or condition label, per the study, means: randomized to nivolumab then ipilimumab (arm A) or the reverse (arm B). The library was prepared using the immunoSEQ multiplex PCR assay. TCRdb took this table from immuneACCESS and kept in-frame rearrangements with V and J called. Such tables lack part of the clones; where checked against another copy, unresolved V genes explain under half of the gap, and the rest is unexplained. A total of some 40,000 clones appear in this sample, 70% to 90% of them only once. The leading ten clones occupy 5.5% of the sample. Sample: CD8+ T cells sorted from blood (inferred from file names), taken from a patient given nivolumab and ipilimumab in sequence. These receptor sequences come from a human donor with melanoma.

This chain links TRBV15 with TRBJ2-7, with TRBD1 matching 8 bases. Losses at the gene ends were 5 bases for V and 5 bases for J; bases not matched to a gene: 14. The V gene's germline CDR1 is LNHNV and CDR2 YYDKDF (reference sequence). This CDR3 contains 16 residues. The CDR3 sequence: CATSLKGAGGFDEQYF. The CDR3 DNA reads TGTGCCACCAGCCTTAAGGGGGCAGGGGGCTTCGACGAGCAGTACTTC.

The chain uses TRBV29-1 and TRBJ1-5, with TRBD1 identical over 8 bases. Germline V gene data show CDR1 as SQVTM and CDR2 as ANQGSEA. CDR3 size: 14 residues. V shed 6 bases, J shed 4 bases, and the junction held 8 bases outside the gene matches. CDR3 amino acids: CSVSTGAINQPQHF. The CDR3 DNA follows: TGCAGCGTCTCGACAGGGGCGATAAATCAGCCCCAGCATTTT.

This sequence joins TRBV28 and TRBJ2-3, with D perhaps TRBD1 (7 bases). The CDR3 has 16 amino acids. V lost 10 bases and J lost 2, with 22 bases in between. Germline V gene sequence: CDR1 MDHEN, CDR2 SYDVKM. DNA of the CDR3: TGTGCCACCAATGGGGGGACAGAACTTCACACAGATACGCAGTATTTT. It is translated as CATNGGTELHTDTQYF.

The chain combines TRBV19 with TRBJ1-1; 9 positions agree with TRBD1. The germline CDR1 and CDR2 sequences are LNHDA and SQIVND (reference sequence). This CDR3 is 15 amino acids long. V lost 5 bases and J lost 6; bases outside the gene matches: 10. CDR3 amino acids: CASSPSGTGWSEAFF. The DNA of the CDR3 is TGTGCCAGTAGTCCTTCCGGGACAGGGTGGTCTGAAGCTTTCTTT. The full variable domain, in which reference TRBV19 and TRBJ1-1 provide the parts outside the CDR3, is DGGITQSPKYLFRKEGQNVTLSCEQNLNHDAMYWYRQDPGQGLRLIYYSQIVNDFQKGDIAEGYSVSREKKESFPLTVTSAQKNPTAFYLCASSPSGTGWSEAFFGQGTRLTVV.

The CDR3 DNA is TGCAGCGCCGGGACAGGACAGTTCTTC. Amino acids: CSAGTGQFF. The rearrangement links TRBV29-1 to TRBJ2-1, with TRBD1 identical over 8 bases. Trimming at V came to 7 bases and at J to 13 bases, leaving 3 bases not matched to a gene. The CDR3 loop spans 9 amino acids. From germline, CDR1 is SQVTM and CDR2 ANQGSEA.

The chain employs TRBV18 and TRBJ2-6; the D gene is possibly TRBD2 (5 bases). From germline, CDR1 is KGHSH and CDR2 LQKENI. Trimming took 0 bases from V and 0 from J, leaving 12 bases between them. This CDR3 is built from 18 residues. In nucleotides, the CDR3 is TGTGCCAGCTCACCACCCACAGCGGTCCCCTCTGGGGCCAACGTCCTGACTTTC. Protein: CASSPPTAVPSGANVLTF.

CDR3 coding DNA: TGTGCCAGCAGCACCCGGGACAGCTCCTACGAGCAGTACTTC. This gives the protein CASSTRDSSYEQYF. The rearrangement joins TRBV5-4 to TRBJ2-5; 7 bases are a match to TRBD1. The DNA end lines up better with TRBJ2-7; the J call may be wrong. The CDR3 runs to 14 residues. CDR1 is SGHNT, CDR2 YYREEE, per germline (reference sequence).

The chain carries TRBV7-6 and TRBJ2-7; D might be TRBD2 (5 bases). Trimming cost V 2 bases and J 5 bases, with 7 bases left between them. This CDR3 has 12 amino acids. Germline CDR1 and CDR2: SGHVS and FNYEAQ. The CDR3 DNA sequence: TGTGCCAGCAGCTTATTACTAGACGAGCAGTACTTC. Translation gives CASSLLLDEQYF.

Remarks on this clone: Relative to the germline gene, one junction end is altered; a read error may explain this. The chain carries TRBV30 and TRBJ2-3; TRBD1 matches at 8 bases. Germline V gene data show CDR1 as GTSNPN and CDR2 as SVGIG (reference sequence). This CDR3 contains 16 residues. DNA of the CDR3: TGTGTCTGGAGTTCAAGGACAGGGAACGACACAGATACGCAGTATTTT. This codes for CVWSSRTGNDTDTQYF.

J is TRBJ2-1 and V is TRBV5-4, with D maybe TRBD1 (5 bases). Trimming removed 0 bases at V and 3 bases at J, with 7 bases between. The CDR3 covers 14 residues. Germline loops: CDR1 SGHNT, CDR2 YYREEE (reference sequence). CDR3 bases: TGTGCCAGCAGCTTGGAGGGGTACTACAATGAGCAGTTCTTC. This sequence encodes CASSLEGYYNEQFF. Full variable domain (rest looked up from reference TRBV5-4 and TRBJ2-1): ETGVTQSPTHLIKTRGQQVTLRCSSQSGHNTVSWYQQALGQGPQFIFQYYREEENGRGNFPPRFSGLQFPNYSSELNVNALELDDSALYLCASSLEGYYNEQFFGPGTRLTVL.

J is TRBJ2-1 and V is TRBV2, with 7 bases lining up with TRBD2. Germline CDR1 and CDR2: SNHLY and FYNNEI. The CDR3 loop spans 14 amino acids. V lost 8 bases to trimming and J lost 5 bases; unmatched junction nucleotides: 9. The CDR3 DNA sequence: TGTGCCAGCTCAATGAGGCTAGCGGACAATGAGCAGTTCTTC. Its protein product is CASSMRLADNEQFF. Full variable domain (missing parts from reference TRBV2 and TRBJ2-1): EPEVTQTPSHQVTQMGQEVILRCVPISNHLYFYWYRQILGQKVEFLVSFYNNEISEKSEIFDDQFSVERPDGSNFTLKIRSTKLEDSAMYFCASSMRLADNEQFFGPGTRLTVL.

V usage is TRBV27 and J usage is TRBJ2-7; 9 positions match TRBD2. The CDR3 contains 16 residues. From germline, CDR1 is MNHEY and CDR2 SMNVEV (reference sequence). The V segment lost 4 bases and the J segment 5 bases; nucleotides outside the gene matches: 12. The CDR3 here is CASSSLGAGGPHEQYF. In DNA, the CDR3 is TGTGCCAGCAGTTCCCTCGGGGCGGGAGGGCCCCACGAGCAGTACTTC.

The V gene is TRBV4-2, the J gene TRBJ1-1; 11 bases fit TRBD1. In germline, CDR1 is LGHNA, CDR2 YNFKEQ. The CDR3 is 15 amino acids. With 3 bases clipped from V and 4 bases from J, the junction kept 4 bases outside the gene matches. Here the CDR3 DNA reads TGTGCCAGCAGCCAGGGACAGGGGGTAGGCACTGAAGCTTTCTTT. Protein product: CASSQGQGVGTEAFF.

This clone has a handful of counts. The J gene is TRBJ2-3, the V gene TRBV6-4; 9 bases are a match to TRBD2. V lost 3 bases to trimming and J lost 2 bases; unmatched junction nucleotides: 3. The CDR3 runs 15 residues. Germline V CDR1 and CDR2: MRHNA, SNTAGT. For the CDR3, the DNA is TGTGCCAGCAGTGAGGGCGGGGGGGCCACAGATACGCAGTATTTT. It codes for CASSEGGGATDTQYF.

The chain has TRBV7-8 and TRBJ2-7, with a weak D call TRBD2 (6 bases). Per germline, CDR1 SGHVS and CDR2 FQNEAQ. Trimming stripped 1 base from V and 6 bases from J, with 19 bases between. The CDR3 runs to 16 residues. CDR3 in amino acids: CASSLDGGAGLFEQYF. The CDR3, as DNA: TGTGCCAGCAGCTTAGATGGAGGGGCAGGCCTGTTCGAGCAGTACTTC. Supplemented by reference TRBV7-8 and TRBJ2-7, the full variable domain reads GAGVSQSPRYKVAKRGQDVALRCDPISGHVSLFWYQQALGQGPEFLTYFQNEAQLDKSGLPSDRFFAERPEGSVSTLKIQRTQQEDSAVYLCASSLDGGAGLFEQYFGPGTRLTVT.

The chain uses TRBV4-2 and TRBJ2-3; D ambiguous. CDR1 LGHNA and CDR2 YNFKEQ come from the germline V gene. Trimming cost V 1 base and J 0 bases, with 8 bases left between them. The CDR3 has 15 residues. The CDR3 region has the DNA TGTGCCAGCAGCCAAGTGATCGGGAGCACAGATACGCAGTATTTT. Its translation: CASSQVIGSTDTQYF.

This clone was counted a single time. The junction and the germline gene differ at one end; a read error may be behind it. The sample has other DNA sequences that encode this CDR3 too. The chain employs TRBV27 and TRBJ1-4; no reliable D call. This CDR3 is 15 amino acids long. Germline CDR1 is MNHEY and CDR2 is SMNVEV (reference sequence). CDR3 bases: TGCGCCAGCAGTTTATCAACGGGGAGTAGAGAAAAACTGTTTTTT. It translates to CASSLSTGSREKLFF.

The chain links TRBV6-5 to TRBJ2-7; 10 bases align to TRBD1. This CDR3 contains 14 residues. Per germline, CDR1 MNHEY and CDR2 SVGAGI. Losses at the gene ends were 6 bases for V and 5 bases for J; bases not matched to a gene: 7. CDR3 sequence reads: CASSTTGGEHEQYF. CDR3 bases: TGTGCCAGCAGCACGACAGGGGGCGAACACGAGCAGTACTTC.